The clone carrying this TCR beta chain came up once. Its antigen is not identified. The CDR3 covers 17 residues. In germline, CDR1 is LGHDT, CDR2 YNNKEL (reference sequence). With V trimmed by 3 bases and J by 1 base, 4 bases remained unmatched. The data were taken from a study of T cell responses to AZD1222 COVID-19 vaccine. The study's findings and limits: Repertoires were collected only later (after the peak T cell response had occurred). Seropositive status at baseline applied to only 5 to 7 AZD1222 recipients. Females made up more of the donors, who were largely white British, and clonal diversity may have come out too low. Spike was spanned by vaccine-associated CD4 TCRs, with dominance at 160-218 and 743-854.

Method: immunoSEQ multiplex PCR; TCRdb's copy keeps in-frame clones and lacks some. The table shows some 120,000 clones, with around 90% occurring only once. This rearrangement joins TRBV3-1 (or the pseudogene TRBV3-2) to TRBJ2-2; TRBD2 matches at 11 bases. This receptor was taken from an adult in good health. The sequenced sample was peripheral blood, obtained on day 0 of AZD1222 vaccination. CDR3 nucleotides: TGTGCCAGCAGCCAGGGGGGACTAGCGGTGAACACCGGGGAGCTGTTTTTT. This codes for CASSQGGLAVNTGELFF.